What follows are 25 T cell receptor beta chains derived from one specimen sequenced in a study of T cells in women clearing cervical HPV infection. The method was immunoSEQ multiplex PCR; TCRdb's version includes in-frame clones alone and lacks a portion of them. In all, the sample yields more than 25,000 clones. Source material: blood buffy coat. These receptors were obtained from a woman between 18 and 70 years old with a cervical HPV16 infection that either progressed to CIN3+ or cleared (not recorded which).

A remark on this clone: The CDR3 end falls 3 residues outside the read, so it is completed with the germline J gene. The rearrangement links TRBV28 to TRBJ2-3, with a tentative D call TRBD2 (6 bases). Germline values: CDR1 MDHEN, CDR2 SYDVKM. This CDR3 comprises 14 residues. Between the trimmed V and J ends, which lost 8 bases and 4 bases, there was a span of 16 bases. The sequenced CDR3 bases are TGTGCCAGCTTCGGACTACGTAAGTCAGATACG. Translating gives CASFGLRKSDT. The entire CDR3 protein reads CASFGLRKSDTQYF.

CDR3 amino acids: CASSGTSGTVADTQYF. The part of the CDR3 DNA that was read is TGTGCCAGCAGTGGGACTAGCGGCACCGTGGCAGATACG. V and J are TRBV12-3 or TRBV12-4 and TRBJ2-3; TRBD2 matches at 11 bases. With the read ending 3 residues before the CDR3 end, the germline J gene is used to fill in that end. Losses at the gene ends were 5 bases for V and 4 bases for J; bases not matched to a gene: 8. The CDR3 has 16 amino acids.

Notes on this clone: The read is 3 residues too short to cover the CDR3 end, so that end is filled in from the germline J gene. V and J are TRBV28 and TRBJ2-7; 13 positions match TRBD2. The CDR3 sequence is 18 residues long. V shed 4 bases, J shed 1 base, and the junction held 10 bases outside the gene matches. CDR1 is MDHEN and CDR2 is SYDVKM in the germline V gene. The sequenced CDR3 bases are TGTGCCAGCAGTTCAGTTCCCGGACTAGCGGGAGTTTCCTACGAG. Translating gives CASSSVPGLAGVSYE. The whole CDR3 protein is CASSSVPGLAGVSYEQYF.

Partial CDR3 DNA: TGTGCCATCAGTGAGTCGAAGCTAACAGGGAATCAGCCC. Translation gives CAISESKLTGNQP. The CDR3 as a whole reads CAISESKLTGNQPQHF. This chain uses TRBV10-3 with TRBJ1-5, with D possibly TRBD1 on 6 matching bases. The CDR3 end lies 3 residues beyond the end of the read and is filled in from the germline J gene. This CDR3 is 16 amino acids long. CDR1 is ENHRY and CDR2 is SYGVKD in the germline V gene. V was cut by 0 bases and J by 4 bases, with 13 bases left in between.

The CDR3 sequence is CASSLVTGAYEQYF. CDR3 DNA (partial): TGTGCCAGCAGCTTAGTCACAGGGGCCTACGAG. This chain joins TRBV11-2 and TRBJ2-7; TRBD1 matches 7 bases. The read ends 3 residues shy of where the CDR3 ends; the end is completed using the germline J gene. The germline V gene has CDR1 SGHAT and CDR2 FQNNGV. The CDR3 runs to 14 residues. V lost 1 base, J lost 2 bases, and 2 bases stayed unmatched.

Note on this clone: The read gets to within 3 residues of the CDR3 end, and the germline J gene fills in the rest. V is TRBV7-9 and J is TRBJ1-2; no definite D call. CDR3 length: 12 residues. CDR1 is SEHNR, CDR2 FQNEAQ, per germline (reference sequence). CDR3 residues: CASSLGHNDYTF. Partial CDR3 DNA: TGTGCCAGCAGCTTAGGACACAATGAC.

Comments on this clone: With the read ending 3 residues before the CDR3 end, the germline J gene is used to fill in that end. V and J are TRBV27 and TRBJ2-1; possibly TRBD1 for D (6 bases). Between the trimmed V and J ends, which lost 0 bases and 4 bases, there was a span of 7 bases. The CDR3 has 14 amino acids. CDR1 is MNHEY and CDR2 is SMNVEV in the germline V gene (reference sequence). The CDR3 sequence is CASSLSQGYNEQFF. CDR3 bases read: TGTGCCAGCAGTTTATCCCAGGGGTACAATGAG.

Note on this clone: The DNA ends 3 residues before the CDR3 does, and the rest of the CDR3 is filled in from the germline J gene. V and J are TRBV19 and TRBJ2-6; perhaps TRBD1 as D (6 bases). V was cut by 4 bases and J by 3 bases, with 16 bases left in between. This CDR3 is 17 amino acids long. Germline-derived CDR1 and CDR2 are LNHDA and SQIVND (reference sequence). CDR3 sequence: CASSTSPTGRGANVLTF. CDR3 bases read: TGTGCCAGTAGTACCTCCCCAACAGGGCGTGGGGCCAACGTC.

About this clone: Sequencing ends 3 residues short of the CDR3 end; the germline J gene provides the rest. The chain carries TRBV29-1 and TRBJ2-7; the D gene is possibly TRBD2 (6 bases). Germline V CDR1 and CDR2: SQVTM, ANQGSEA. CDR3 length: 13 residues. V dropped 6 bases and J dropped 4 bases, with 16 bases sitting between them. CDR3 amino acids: CSVSIGAGYEQYF. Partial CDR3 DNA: TGCAGCGTGTCAATAGGGGCGGGGTACGAG.

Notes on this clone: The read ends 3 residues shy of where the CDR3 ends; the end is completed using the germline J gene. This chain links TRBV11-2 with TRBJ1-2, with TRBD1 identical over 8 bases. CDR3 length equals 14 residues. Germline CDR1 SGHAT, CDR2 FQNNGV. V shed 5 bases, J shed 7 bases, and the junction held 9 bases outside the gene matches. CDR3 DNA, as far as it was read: TGTGCCAGCAGCCGGACAGGGCGTTTTTTTGGC. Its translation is CASSRTGRFFG. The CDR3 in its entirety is CASSRTGRFFGYTF.

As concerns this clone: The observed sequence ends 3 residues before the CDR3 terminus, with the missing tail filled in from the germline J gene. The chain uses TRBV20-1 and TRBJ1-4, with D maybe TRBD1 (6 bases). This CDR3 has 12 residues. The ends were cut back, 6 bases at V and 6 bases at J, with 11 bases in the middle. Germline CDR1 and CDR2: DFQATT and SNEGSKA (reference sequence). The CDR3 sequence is CSARGGDEKLFF. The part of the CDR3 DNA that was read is TGCAGTGCCAGGGGCGGTGATGAAAAA.

The sequenced CDR3 bases are TGCGCCAGCAGCTTCGGGACAGGGCGTGGGATTAATTCACCC. It yields the protein CASSFGTGRGINSP. The entire CDR3 protein reads CASSFGTGRGINSPLHF. The chain combines TRBV5-1 with TRBJ1-6; 9 nucleotides agree with TRBD1. Read data end 3 residues before the CDR3 end; the end is taken from the germline J gene. CDR1 and CDR2 from the germline V gene are SGHRS and YFSETQ. V was clipped by 2 bases and J by 6 bases; unmatched bases: 9. This CDR3 region has 17 residues.

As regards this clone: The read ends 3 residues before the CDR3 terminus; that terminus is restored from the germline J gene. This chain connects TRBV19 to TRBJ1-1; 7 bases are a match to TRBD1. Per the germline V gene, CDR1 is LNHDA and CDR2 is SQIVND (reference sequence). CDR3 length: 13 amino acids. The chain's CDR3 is CASSKNRGQGAFF. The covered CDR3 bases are TGTGCCAGTAGTAAAAACAGGGGCCAGGGA.

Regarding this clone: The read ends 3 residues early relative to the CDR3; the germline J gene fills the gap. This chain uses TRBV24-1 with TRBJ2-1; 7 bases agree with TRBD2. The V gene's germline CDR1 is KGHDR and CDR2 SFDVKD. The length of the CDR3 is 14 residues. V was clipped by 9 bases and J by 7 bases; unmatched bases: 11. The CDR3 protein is CATEGAGFRNEQFF. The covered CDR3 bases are TGTGCCACCGAGGGAGCGGGGTTTCGGAATGAG.

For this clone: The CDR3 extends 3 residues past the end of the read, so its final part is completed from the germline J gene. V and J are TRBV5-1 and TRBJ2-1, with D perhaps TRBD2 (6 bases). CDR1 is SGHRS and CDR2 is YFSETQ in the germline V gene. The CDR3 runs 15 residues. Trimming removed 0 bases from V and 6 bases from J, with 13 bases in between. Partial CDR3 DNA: TGCGCCAGCAGCTTGGGTCCGGAGGGCCGCAATGAG. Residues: CASSLGPEGRNE. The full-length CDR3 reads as CASSLGPEGRNEQFF.

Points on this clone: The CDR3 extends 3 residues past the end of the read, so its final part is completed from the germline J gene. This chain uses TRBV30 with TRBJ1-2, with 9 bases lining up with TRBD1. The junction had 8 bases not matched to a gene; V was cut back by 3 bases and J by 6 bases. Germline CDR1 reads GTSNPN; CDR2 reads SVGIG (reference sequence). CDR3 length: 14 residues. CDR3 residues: CAWRADRGNNGYTF. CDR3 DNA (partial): TGTGCCTGGAGAGCAGACAGGGGGAATAATGGC. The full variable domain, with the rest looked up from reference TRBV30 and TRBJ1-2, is SQTIHQWPATLVQPVGSPLSLECTVEGTSNPNLYWYRQAAGRGLQLLFYSVGIGQISSEVPQNLSASRPQDRQFILSSKKLLLSDSGFYLCAWRADRGNNGYTFGSGTRLTVV.

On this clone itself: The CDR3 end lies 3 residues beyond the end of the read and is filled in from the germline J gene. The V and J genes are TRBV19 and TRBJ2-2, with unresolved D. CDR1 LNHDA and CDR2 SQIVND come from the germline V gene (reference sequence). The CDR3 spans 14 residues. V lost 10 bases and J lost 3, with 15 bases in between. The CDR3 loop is CATLPLGHTGELFF. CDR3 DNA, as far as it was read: TGTGCCACCCTCCCCCTGGGCCACACCGGGGAG.

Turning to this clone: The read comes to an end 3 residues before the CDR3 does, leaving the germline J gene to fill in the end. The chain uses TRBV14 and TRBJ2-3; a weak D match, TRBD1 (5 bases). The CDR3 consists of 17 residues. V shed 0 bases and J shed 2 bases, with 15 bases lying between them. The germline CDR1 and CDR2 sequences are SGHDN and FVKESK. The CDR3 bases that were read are TGTGCCAGCAGCCAAGATCAGTTGACAGCTATCACAGATACG. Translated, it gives CASSQDQLTAITDT. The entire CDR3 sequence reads CASSQDQLTAITDTQYF.

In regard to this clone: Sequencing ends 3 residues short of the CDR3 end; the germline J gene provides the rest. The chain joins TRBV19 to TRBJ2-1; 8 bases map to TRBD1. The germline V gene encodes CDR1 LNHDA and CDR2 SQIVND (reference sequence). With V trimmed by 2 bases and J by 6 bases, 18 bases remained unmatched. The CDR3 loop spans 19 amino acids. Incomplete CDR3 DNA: TGTGCCAGTAGTATAACGGACAGGGTACCGGTCCACAAATTCAATGAG. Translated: CASSITDRVPVHKFNE. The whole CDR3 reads CASSITDRVPVHKFNEQFF.

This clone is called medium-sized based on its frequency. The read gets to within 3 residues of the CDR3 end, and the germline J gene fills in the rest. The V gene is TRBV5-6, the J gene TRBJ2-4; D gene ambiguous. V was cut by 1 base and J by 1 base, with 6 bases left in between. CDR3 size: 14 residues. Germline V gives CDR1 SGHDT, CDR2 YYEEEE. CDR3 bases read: TGTGCCAGCAGCTTGACAGCCGCCAAAAACATT. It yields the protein CASSLTAAKNI. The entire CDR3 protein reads CASSLTAAKNIQYF.

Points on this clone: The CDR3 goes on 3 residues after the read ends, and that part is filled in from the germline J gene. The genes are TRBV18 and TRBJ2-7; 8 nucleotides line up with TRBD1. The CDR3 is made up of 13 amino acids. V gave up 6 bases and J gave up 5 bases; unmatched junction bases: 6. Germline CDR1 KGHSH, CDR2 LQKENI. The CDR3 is CASSRQGSNEQYF. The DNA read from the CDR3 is TGTGCCAGCTCCCGACAGGGGTCCAACGAG.

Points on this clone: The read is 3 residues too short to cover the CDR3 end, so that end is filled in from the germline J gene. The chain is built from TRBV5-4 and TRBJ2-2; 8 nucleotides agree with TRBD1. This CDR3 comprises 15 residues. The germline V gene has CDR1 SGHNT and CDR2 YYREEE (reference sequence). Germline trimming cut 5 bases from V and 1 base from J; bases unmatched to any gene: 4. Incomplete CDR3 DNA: TGTGCCAGCAGGGACAGGGATCTGAACACCGGGGAG. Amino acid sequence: CASRDRDLNTGE. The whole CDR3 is CASRDRDLNTGELFF.

The chain's CDR3 is CASSFSGLQETQYF. The DNA read from the CDR3 is TGCGCCAGCAGCTTTAGCGGCTTACAAGAGACC. The chain has TRBV5-1 and TRBJ2-5; D might be TRBD2 (6 bases). With the read ending 3 residues before the CDR3 end, the germline J gene is used to fill in that end. Germline loops: CDR1 SGHRS, CDR2 YFSETQ. The CDR3 runs 14 residues. The germline V and J ends were trimmed by 2 bases and 2 bases, with 10 bases remaining between them. The full variable domain, completed using reference TRBV5-1 and TRBJ2-5, is KAGVTQTPRYLIKTRGQQVTLSCSPISGHRSVSWYQQTPGQGLQFLFEYFSETQRNKGNFPGRFSGRQFSNSRSEMNVSTLELGDSALYLCASSFSGLQETQYFGPGTRLLVL.

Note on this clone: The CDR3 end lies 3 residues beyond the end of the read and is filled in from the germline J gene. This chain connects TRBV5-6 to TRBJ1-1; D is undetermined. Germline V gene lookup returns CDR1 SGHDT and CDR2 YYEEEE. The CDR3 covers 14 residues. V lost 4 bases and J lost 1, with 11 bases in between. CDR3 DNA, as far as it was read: TGTGCCAGCAGCCCCCCGAAAGCGAACACTGAA. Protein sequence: CASSPPKANTE. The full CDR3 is CASSPPKANTEAFF.

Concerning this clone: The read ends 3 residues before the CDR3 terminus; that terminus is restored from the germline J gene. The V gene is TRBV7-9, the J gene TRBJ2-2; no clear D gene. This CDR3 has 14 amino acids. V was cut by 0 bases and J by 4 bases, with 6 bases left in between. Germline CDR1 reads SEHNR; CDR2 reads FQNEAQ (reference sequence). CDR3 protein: CASSLAGLTGELFF. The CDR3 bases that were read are TGTGCCAGCAGCTTAGCAGGGCTCACCGGGGAG.